This T cell receptor (beta chain) stems from a study of early T cells in non-severe SARS-CoV-2 infection listed by TCRdb under 2021. Study-level background: Because TCR sequencing was done on bulk RNA from unsorted whole blood, the alpha and beta chains could not be paired. Overall study results and their limits: VDJdb matching was skewed toward anti-spike CD8 responses and likely underestimated virus-specific expansions by missing private and CD4 specificities.

The library came from 5' RACE. The sequencer listed for this sample is NextSeq 500. Unique molecular identifiers were attached to individual cDNA molecules in the TCR library protocol so that sequencing error and PCR bias could be corrected. TCR alpha and beta chains were both sequenced, and the abundances of alpha and beta sequences in each sample were closely correlated with each other. Turning to the authors' computational methods: Decombinator V4 was used to annotate the V gene, J gene and CDR3 of the TCR sequences. TCRs were defined as expanded if a significant change between any two time points was detected under a Poisson model with p below 0.0001. TCR abundances were normalised to the total number of TCRs sequenced per sample and were expressed as counts per million. TRAV1-2 paired with TRAJ12, TRAJ20 or TRAJ33 defined MAIT TCRs, while TRAV10 paired with TRAJ18 defined iNKT TCRs. VDJdb, accessed 1 November 2021, was searched for CMV, EBV and SARS-CoV-2 annotated TCRs, excluding TCRs annotated for multiple antigens. TCRdb took the public reads, trimmed them with fastp at Q25, ran MiXCR for clone calling and kept in-frame beta chains. One record per CDR3 amino acid sequence lists the most common genes and DNA. The V and J calls shown here were made by TCRdb, not taken from the authors' results. The sample table records 25,000 to 30,000 distinct CDR3 sequences; around 5.9% of these occur just once. The ten largest clones capture approximately 0.92% of the sample.

This clonotype was found many times. This receptor's antigen is unknown. Per-base quality was not reported, and no clone a single base away is much larger than it. Set within a cohort of healthcare workers in London, UK, this nested case-control study involved weekly PCR testing of nasopharyngeal swabs along with blood sampling. Healthcare workers were recruited during the week of the UK lockdown, between 23 and 31 March 2020, and followed weekly for up to roughly 15 weeks. The germline V gene encodes CDR1 SNHLY and CDR2 FYNNEI. V is pared back by 0 bases and J by 7 bases, with 10 bases lying between the germline termini. From cysteine to phenylalanine, the CDR3 is 15 amino acids long. CDR3 DNA only is kept here, 45 bases in frame from base 1.

The sequenced sample consisted of whole blood. This sequence was found in an adult who was a healthcare worker with PCR-confirmed SARS-CoV-2 infection or an uninfected control (not recorded which). The chain links TRBV2 with TRBJ1-6, with the D gene too uncertain to name. The DNA reads as follows: TGTGCCAGCAGTGAAGCTGGGGATAAGAATTCACCCCTCCACTTT. Translated, this is CASSEAGDKNSPLHF.